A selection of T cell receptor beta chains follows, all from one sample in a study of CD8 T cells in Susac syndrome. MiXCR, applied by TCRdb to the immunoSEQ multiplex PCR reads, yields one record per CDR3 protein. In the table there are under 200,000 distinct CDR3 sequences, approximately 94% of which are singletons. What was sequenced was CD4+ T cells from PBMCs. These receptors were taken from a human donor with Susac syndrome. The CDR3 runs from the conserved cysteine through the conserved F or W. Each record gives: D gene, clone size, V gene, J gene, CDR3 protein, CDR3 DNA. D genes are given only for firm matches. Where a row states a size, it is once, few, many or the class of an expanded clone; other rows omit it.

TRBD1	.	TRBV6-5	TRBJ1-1	CASSSRQGANTEAFF	TGTGCCAGCAGTTCAAGACAGGGGGCGAACACTGAAGCTTTCTTT
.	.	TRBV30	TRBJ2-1	CAWSGSLGNEQFF	TGTGCCTGGAGTGGAAGTTTAGGGAATGAGCAGTTCTTC
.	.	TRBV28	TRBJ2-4	CASSYLGALAKNIQYF	TGTGCCAGCTCTTATCTGGGGGCCCTAGCCAAAAACATTCAGTACTTC
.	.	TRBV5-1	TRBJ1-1	CASSLDEGRNTEAFF	TGCGCCAGCAGCTTGGATGAGGGGCGAAACACTGAAGCTTTCTTT
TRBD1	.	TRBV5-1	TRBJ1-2	CASSDPGQGGYYGYTF	TGCGCCAGCAGCGACCCGGGACAGGGGGGATACTATGGCTACACCTTC
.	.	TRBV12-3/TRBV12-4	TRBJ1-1	CASSRGFEAFF	TGTGCCAGCAGTAGGGGGTTTGAAGCTTTCTTT
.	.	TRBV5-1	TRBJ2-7	CASSTGAYEQYF	TGCGCCAGCAGCACGGGAGCCTACGAGCAGTACTTC
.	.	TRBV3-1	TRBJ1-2	CASSQRSNGYTF	TGTGCCAGCAGCCAACGGTCGAATGGCTACACCTTC
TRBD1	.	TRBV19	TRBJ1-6	CASSLDRDRSNSPLHF	TGTGCCAGTAGTCTCGACCGGGACAGATCCAATTCACCCCTCCACTTT
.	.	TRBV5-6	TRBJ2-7	CASSLERRVSGQYF	TGTGCCAGCAGCTTGGAGCGTCGTGTATCCGGGCAGTACTTC
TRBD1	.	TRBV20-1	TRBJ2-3	CSARDWETTGSFTDTQYF	TGCAGTGCTAGAGATTGGGAAACGACAGGGAGCTTCACAGATACGCAGTATTTT
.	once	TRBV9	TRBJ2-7	CASSVAIQGYEQYF	TGTGCCAGCAGCGTAGCTATACAGGGCTACGAGCAGTACTTC